This T cell receptor beta chain was observed in a study of blood T cell repertoires in COVID-19. Per the authors' pipeline: It was from reference gene primer amplification that nucleated cell counts were estimated. This table comes from immunoSEQ multiplex PCR, and its TCRdb copy is limited to in-frame clones, with some not included. The V and J calls and clone size come from that table; D and trimming were worked out from the DNA. The data show about 140,000 clones, about nine tenths seen once. CDR3 length: 14 residues. Germline V gene data show CDR1 as LNHDA and CDR2 as SQIVND (reference sequence). Trimming stripped 6 bases from V and 0 bases from J, with 9 bases between.

V usage is TRBV19 and J usage is TRBJ1-3, with D uncertain. Input material: peripheral blood. The sequence derives from a man aged 50 to 59 who had recovered from COVID-19. CDR3 nucleotides: TGTGCCAGTAGGAAAGGGAGCTCTGGAAACACCATATATTTT. Residues: CASRKGSSGNTIYF.